The 8 T cell receptor beta chains reported below all come from one sample, sequenced in a study of cytomegalovirus exposure and HLA in healthy donors. This PCR relied on a set of 60 Vbeta primers and 13 Jbeta primers. The repertoire was sequenced with immunoSEQ multiplex PCR; TCRdb's copy has only in-frame clones and lacks some. The table has about 160,000 clones, approximately 88% seen once. The sample taken for sequencing was PBMCs. These receptor sequences come from a woman aged 18-30 years in good health and CMV-seronegative.

This chain connects TRBV5-1 to TRBJ1-4; D possibly corresponds to TRBD1 (5 bases). V was cut by 0 bases and J by 0 bases, with 9 bases left in between. The V gene's germline CDR1 is SGHRS and CDR2 YFSETQ. The CDR3 is made up of 16 amino acids. CDR3 sequence (DNA): TGCGCCAGCAGCTTGGTCGGACAAACAACTAATGAAAAACTGTTTTTT. Protein: CASSLVGQTTNEKLFF.

The rearrangement joins TRBV28 to TRBJ1-2; tentatively, D is TRBD1 (5 bases). Germline V CDR1 and CDR2: MDHEN, SYDVKM. Trimming took off 2 bases at V and 5 bases at J, with 15 bases between the two ends. CDR3 length equals 15 residues. DNA of the CDR3: TGTGCCAGCAGTTTAGTAGGGGAAAGTGGGTATGGCTACACCTTC. It specifies CASSLVGESGYGYTF.

The chain combines TRBV4-1 with TRBJ2-1; TRBD1 might be the D (5 bases). Looked up from germline, CDR1 is MGHRA and CDR2 is YSYEKL. The CDR3 loop spans 17 amino acids. V was clipped by 0 bases and J by 5 bases, with 17 bases between them. The DNA for the CDR3 is TGCGCCAGCAGCCAAGATTTGGGGCAGTTAGTCGACAATGAGCAGTTCTTC. Translating gives CASSQDLGQLVDNEQFF.

This chain links TRBV4-1 with TRBJ1-1; TRBD1 is a possible D gene (6 bases). The CDR3 runs 14 residues. Trimming shortened V by 4 bases and J by 8 bases, and 17 bases separated the two germline ends. CDR1 and CDR2 (germline): MGHRA, YSYEKL. CDR3: CASSRLRTAGEAFF. In nucleotides, the CDR3 is TGCGCCAGCAGCCGCCTGAGGACAGCCGGAGAAGCTTTCTTT.

This clone is a singleton in its sample. The chain has TRBV6-5 and TRBJ1-1; D is unresolved. V was pared by 7 bases and J by 1 base, with 4 bases between. Germline V lookup: CDR1 MNHEY, CDR2 SVGAGI. The CDR3 is 11 residues long. The CDR3 is CASTTNTEAFF. The CDR3 DNA reads TGTGCCAGCACTACGAACACTGAAGCTTTCTTT.

The V call is TRBV7-3, the J call TRBJ1-2; 7 nucleotides line up with TRBD1. The CDR3 length is 14 residues. The germline gives CDR1 SGHTA, CDR2 FQGTGA. The trim removed 2 bases at V and 8 bases at J, leaving 8 bases unmatched. The CDR3 protein is CASSLVRTGDGYTF. CDR3 in DNA: TGTGCCAGCAGCTTAGTCCGAACAGGGGACGGCTACACCTTC.

The rearrangement joins TRBV28 to TRBJ1-2; weak D call: TRBD1 (5 bases). Trimming took 7 bases from V and 3 from J, leaving 15 bases between them. The V gene's germline CDR1 is MDHEN and CDR2 SYDVKM. The CDR3 has 14 amino acids. CDR3 sequence reads: CASKVTGRDYGYTF. Written as DNA, the CDR3 is TGTGCCAGCAAAGTTACAGGACGAGACTATGGCTACACCTTC.

This clone has at least ten counts. V usage is TRBV6-1 and J usage is TRBJ1-4; unclear D gene. Trimming removed 0 bases at V and 1 base at J, with 6 bases between. The CDR3 is 15 amino acids. Germline CDR1 is MNHNS and CDR2 is SASEGT. CDR3 nucleotide sequence: TGTGCCAGCAGTGAAGCAGGAGGAACTAATGAAAAACTGTTTTTT. Translated: CASSEAGGTNEKLFF.